This entry is about one TCR beta chain. The PCR made use of 60 Vbeta and 13 Jbeta primers. Using immunoSEQ multiplex PCR, the repertoire was profiled, and TCRdb retains in-frame clones only, with some absent. The top ten hold about 4.6% of the sample, which has tens of thousands of clones, approximately 78% seen once. CDR3 length: 15 residues. In germline, CDR1 is MNHEY, CDR2 SVGAGI. V lost 8 bases and J lost 0, with 15 bases in between. The data were obtained in a study of cytomegalovirus exposure and HLA in healthy donors. On the study more broadly: Approximately 80 million unique TCRs from HLA-typed donors were held in an early data release.

The sequence was obtained from a woman aged 40-49 years in good health and CMV-seropositive. V is TRBV6-5 and J is TRBJ2-3, with D possibly being TRBD1 (6 bases). The sequencing input was PBMCs. CDR3 in amino acids: CASGIGTTSTDTQYF. The DNA for the CDR3 is TGTGCCAGCGGCATCGGGACAACTAGCACAGATACGCAGTATTTT.